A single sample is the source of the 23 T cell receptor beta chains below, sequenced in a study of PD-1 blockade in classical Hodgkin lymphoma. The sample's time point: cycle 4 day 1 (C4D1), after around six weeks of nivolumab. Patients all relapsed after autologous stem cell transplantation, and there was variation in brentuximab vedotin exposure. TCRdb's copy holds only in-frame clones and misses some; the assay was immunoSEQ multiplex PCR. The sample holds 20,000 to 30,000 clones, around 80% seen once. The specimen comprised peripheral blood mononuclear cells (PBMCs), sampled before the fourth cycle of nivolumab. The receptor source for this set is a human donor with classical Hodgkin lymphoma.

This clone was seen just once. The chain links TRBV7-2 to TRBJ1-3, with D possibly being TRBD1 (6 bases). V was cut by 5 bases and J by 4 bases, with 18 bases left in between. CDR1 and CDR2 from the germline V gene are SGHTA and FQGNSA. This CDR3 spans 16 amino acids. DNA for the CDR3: TGTGCCAGCAGCCACGACAGGACCCGTGCCGGAAACACCATATATTTT. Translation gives CASSHDRTRAGNTIYF.

In nucleotides, the CDR3 is TGTGCCAGCAGCTTAAGCGGGAGGGCCGACGAGCAGTACTTC. Protein product: CASSLSGRADEQYF. The chain has TRBV11-3 and TRBJ2-7, with TRBD2 matching over 10 bases. J gave up 5 bases and V 2 bases, and 3 bases lay outside the gene matches. The CDR3 is 14 amino acids. CDR1 SGHNT and CDR2 YENEEA come from the germline V gene.

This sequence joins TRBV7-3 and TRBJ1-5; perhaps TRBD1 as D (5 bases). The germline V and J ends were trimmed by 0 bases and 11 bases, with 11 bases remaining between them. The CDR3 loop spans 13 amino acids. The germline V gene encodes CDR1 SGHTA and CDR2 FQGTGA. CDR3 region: CASSLTALGAQHF. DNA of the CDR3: TGTGCCAGCAGCTTAACGGCTTTGGGGGCCCAGCATTTT.

The CDR3 DNA reads as TGCGCCAGCAGCCAAGTTTACACAGGGGGCAAAAAACTGTTTTTT. The encoded protein is CASSQVYTGGKKLFF. The chain uses TRBV4-1 and TRBJ1-4, with 9 bases matching TRBD1. V trimming: 1 base; J trimming: 9 bases; junction bases outside the gene matches: 6. This CDR3 is built from 15 residues. The germline CDR1 and CDR2 sequences are MGHRA and YSYEKL.

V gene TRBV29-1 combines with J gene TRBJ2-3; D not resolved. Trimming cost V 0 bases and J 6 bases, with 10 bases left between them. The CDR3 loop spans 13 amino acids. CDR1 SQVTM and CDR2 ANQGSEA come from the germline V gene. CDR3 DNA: TGCAGCGTTGAAGAAGCCGGTGGGGATACGCAGTATTTT. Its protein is CSVEEAGGDTQYF.

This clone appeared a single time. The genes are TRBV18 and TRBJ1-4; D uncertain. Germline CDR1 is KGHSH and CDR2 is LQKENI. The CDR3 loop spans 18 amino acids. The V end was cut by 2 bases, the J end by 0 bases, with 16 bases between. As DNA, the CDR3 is TGTGCCAGCTCACCAACAGAAGCGTTTATTGCAACTAATGAAAAACTGTTTTTT. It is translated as CASSPTEAFIATNEKLFF.

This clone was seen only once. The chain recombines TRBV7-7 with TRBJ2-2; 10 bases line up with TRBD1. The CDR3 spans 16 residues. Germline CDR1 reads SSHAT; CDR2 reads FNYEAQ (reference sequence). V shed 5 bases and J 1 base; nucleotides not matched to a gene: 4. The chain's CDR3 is CASSPGQGENTGELFF. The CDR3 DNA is TGTGCCAGCAGCCCCGGACAGGGGGAGAACACCGGGGAGCTGTTTTTT.

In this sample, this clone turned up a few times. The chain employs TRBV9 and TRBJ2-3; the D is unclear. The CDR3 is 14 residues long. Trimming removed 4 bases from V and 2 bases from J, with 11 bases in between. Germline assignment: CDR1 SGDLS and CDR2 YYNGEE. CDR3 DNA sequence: TGTGCCAGCAGCACGGACCTGTACACAGATACGCAGTATTTT. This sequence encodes CASSTDLYTDTQYF.

This CDR3 reads CSVEDLNRGIYGYTF. CDR3 bases: TGCAGCGTTGAAGATCTTAACAGGGGTATCTATGGCTACACCTTC. The gene calls are TRBV29-1 and TRBJ1-2; 7 nucleotides align to TRBD1. Germline-derived CDR1 and CDR2 are SQVTM and ANQGSEA. This CDR3 contains 15 residues. The junction had 8 bases not matched to a gene; V was cut back by 0 bases and J by 4 bases. Full variable domain (outside the CDR3, taken from reference TRBV29-1 and TRBJ1-2): SAVISQKPSRDICQRGTSLTIQCQVDSQVTMMFWYRQQPGQSLTLIATANQGSEATYESGFVIDKFPISRPNLTFSTLTVSNMSPEDSSIYLCSVEDLNRGIYGYTFGSGTRLTVV.

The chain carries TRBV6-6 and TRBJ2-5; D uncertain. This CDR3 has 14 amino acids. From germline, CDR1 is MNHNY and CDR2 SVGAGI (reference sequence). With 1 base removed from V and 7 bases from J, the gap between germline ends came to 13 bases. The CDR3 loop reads CASSYYPGPWTQYF. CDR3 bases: TGTGCCAGCAGTTACTACCCGGGCCCCTGGACCCAGTACTTC.

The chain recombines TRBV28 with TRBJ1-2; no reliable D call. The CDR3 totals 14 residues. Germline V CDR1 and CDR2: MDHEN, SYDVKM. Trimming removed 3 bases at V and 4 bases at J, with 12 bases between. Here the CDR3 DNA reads TGTGCCAGCAGTTTGTCTGGGCTAGGCTATGGCTACACCTTC. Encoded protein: CASSLSGLGYGYTF.

The DNA for the CDR3 is TGTGCCATCAGTGGAGGAGGGAGGGGGTACAATGAGCAGTTCTTC. This sequence encodes CAISGGGRGYNEQFF. This chain uses TRBV10-3 with TRBJ2-1; a weak D match, TRBD2 (7 bases). The germline V gene encodes CDR1 ENHRY and CDR2 SYGVKD. Trimming took 4 bases from V and 4 from J, leaving 14 bases between them. The CDR3 is made up of 15 amino acids.

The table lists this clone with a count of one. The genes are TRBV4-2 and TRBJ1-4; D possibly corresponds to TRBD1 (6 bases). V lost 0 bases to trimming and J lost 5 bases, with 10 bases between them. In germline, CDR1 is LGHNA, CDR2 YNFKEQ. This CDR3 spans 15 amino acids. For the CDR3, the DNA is TGTGCCAGCAGCCAAGATAACAGGGAGAATGAAAAACTGTTTTTT. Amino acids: CASSQDNRENEKLFF.

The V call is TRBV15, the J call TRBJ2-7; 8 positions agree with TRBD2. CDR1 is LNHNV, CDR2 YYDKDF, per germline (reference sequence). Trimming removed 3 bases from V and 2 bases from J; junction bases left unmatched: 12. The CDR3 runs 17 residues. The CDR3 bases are TGTGCCACCAGCAGCCCCCCTACTAGCGGTCCCACCTACGAGCAGTACTTC. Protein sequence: CATSSPPTSGPTYEQYF.

CDR3 DNA sequence: TGTGCCAGCAGTTTCCTCCTGACTAGCATCGACTACAATGAGCAGTTCTTC. It encodes CASSFLLTSIDYNEQFF. The chain links TRBV27 to TRBJ2-1, with 7 bases fitting TRBD2. The CDR3 runs 17 residues. The germline V gene encodes CDR1 MNHEY and CDR2 SMNVEV (reference sequence). The ends lost 3 bases at V and 3 bases at J; junction bases unmatched: 11.

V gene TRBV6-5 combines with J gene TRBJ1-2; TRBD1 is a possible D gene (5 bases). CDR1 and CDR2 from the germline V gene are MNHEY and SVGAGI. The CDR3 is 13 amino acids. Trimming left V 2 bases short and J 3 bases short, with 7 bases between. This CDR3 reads CASSYRGYYGYTF. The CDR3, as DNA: TGTGCCAGCAGTTACCGGGGGTACTATGGCTACACCTTC.

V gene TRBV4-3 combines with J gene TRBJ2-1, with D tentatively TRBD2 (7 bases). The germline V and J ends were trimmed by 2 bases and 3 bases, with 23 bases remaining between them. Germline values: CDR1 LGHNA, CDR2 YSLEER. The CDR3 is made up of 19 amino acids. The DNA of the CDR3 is TGCGCCAGCAGCCAATCGTGGGGGGGCCCTTCCGATAACTACAATGAGCAGTTCTTC. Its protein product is CASSQSWGGPSDNYNEQFF.

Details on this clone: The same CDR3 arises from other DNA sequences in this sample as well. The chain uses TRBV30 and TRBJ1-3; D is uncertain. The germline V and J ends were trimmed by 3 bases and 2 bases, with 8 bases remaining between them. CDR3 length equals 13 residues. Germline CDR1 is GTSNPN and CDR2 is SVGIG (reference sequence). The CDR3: CAWSPGTGNTIYF. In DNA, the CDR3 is TGTGCCTGGAGCCCCGGGACTGGAAACACCATATATTTT.

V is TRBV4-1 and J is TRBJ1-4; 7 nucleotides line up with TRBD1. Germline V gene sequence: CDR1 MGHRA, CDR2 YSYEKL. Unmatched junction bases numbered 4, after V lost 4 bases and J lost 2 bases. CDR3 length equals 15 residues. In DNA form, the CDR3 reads TGCGCCAGCAGCCTGCCGACAGGGACTAATGAAAAACTGTTTTTT. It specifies CASSLPTGTNEKLFF.

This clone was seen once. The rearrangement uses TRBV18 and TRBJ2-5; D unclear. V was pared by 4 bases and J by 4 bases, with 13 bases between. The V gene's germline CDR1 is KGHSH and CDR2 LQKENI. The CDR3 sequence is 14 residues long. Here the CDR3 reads CASSHQVWRETQYF. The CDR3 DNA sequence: TGTGCCAGCTCACATCAAGTATGGCGAGAGACCCAGTACTTC.

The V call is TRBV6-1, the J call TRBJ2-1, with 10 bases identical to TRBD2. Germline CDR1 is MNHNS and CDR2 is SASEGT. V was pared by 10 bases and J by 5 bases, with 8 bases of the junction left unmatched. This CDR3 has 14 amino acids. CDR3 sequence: CATFTLAGNNEQFF. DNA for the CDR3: TGTGCCACCTTCACACTAGCGGGAAACAATGAGCAGTTCTTC.

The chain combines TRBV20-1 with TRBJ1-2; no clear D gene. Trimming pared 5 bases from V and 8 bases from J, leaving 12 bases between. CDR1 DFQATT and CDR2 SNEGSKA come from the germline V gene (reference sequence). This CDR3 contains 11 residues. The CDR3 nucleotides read TGCAGTGCTTGGTGGCGATGGGGCTACACCTTC. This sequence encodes CSAWWRWGYTF.

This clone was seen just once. In nucleotides, the CDR3 is TGTGCCAGCAGCCTGGGACTAGCGGGAGTATCTGAGCAGTTCTTC. Its protein product is CASSLGLAGVSEQFF. This rearrangement joins TRBV7-9 to TRBJ2-1; 14 bases are a match to TRBD2. The CDR3 loop spans 15 amino acids. CDR1 SEHNR and CDR2 FQNEAQ come from the germline V gene (reference sequence). J gave up 9 bases and V 5 bases, and 6 bases lay outside the gene matches.